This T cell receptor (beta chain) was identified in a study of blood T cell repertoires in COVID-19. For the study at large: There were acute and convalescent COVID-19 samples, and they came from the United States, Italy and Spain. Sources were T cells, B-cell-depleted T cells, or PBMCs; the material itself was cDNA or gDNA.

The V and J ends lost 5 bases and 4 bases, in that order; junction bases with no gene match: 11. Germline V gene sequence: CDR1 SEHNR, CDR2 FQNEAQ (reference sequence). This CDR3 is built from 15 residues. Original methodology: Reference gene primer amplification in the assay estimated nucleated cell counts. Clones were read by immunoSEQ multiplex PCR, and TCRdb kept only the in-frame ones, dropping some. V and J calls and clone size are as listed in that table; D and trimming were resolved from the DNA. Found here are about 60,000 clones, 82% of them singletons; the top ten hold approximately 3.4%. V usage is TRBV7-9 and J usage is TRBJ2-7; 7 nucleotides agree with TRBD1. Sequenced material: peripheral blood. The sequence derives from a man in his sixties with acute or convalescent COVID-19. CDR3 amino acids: CASSPRDSRLYEQYF. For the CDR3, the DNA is TGTGCCAGCAGCCCCCGGGACAGCCGACTTTACGAGCAGTACTTC.